These 17 T cell receptor beta chains originate from one sample sequenced in a study of blood T cell repertoires in COVID-19. Profiled with immunoSEQ multiplex PCR; TCRdb holds only in-frame clones, not every one. Found here are 260,000 or so clones, around four fifths of them singletons; the top ten hold 3.6%. The specimen sequenced was PBMCs or T cells enriched from blood (not recorded which). The receptors were sampled from a woman aged 40 to 49 who had been exposed to COVID-19.

V is TRBV19 and J is TRBJ2-3; possibly TRBD1 for D (6 bases). Germline lookup yields CDR1 LNHDA and CDR2 SQIVND (reference sequence). The CDR3 is made up of 13 amino acids. The V end lost 11 bases, the J end lost 4 bases, and 16 bases lay between the germline ends. The CDR3 reads CAVGTRGADTQYF. DNA of the CDR3: TGTGCCGTCGGGACCAGGGGCGCAGATACGCAGTATTTT. The complete variable domain, with remaining parts taken from reference TRBV19 and TRBJ2-3, reads DGGITQSPKYLFRKEGQNVTLSCEQNLNHDAMYWYRQDPGQGLRLIYYSQIVNDFQKGDIAEGYSVSREKKESFPLTVTSAQKNPTAFYLCAVGTRGADTQYFGPGTRLTVL.

This clone is a singleton in its sample. This sequence joins TRBV29-1 and TRBJ2-1; 7 nucleotides line up with TRBD1. This CDR3 is built from 14 residues. From germline, CDR1 is SQVTM and CDR2 ANQGSEA. J was trimmed by 4 bases and V by 7 bases; bases with no gene match: 10. CDR3 residues: CSAWVGTEYNEQFF. CDR3 nucleotides: TGCAGCGCCTGGGTGGGGACAGAATACAATGAGCAGTTCTTC.

A word on this clone: It may be a read error: a sequence one base away is much more abundant. The CDR3 DNA is TGTGCCAGCAGTTTAAGGGACAGGAACACTGAAGCTTTCTTT. This translates into CASSLRDRNTEAFF. The chain recombines TRBV27 with TRBJ1-1, with TRBD1 identical over 7 bases. The germline CDR1 and CDR2 sequences are MNHEY and SMNVEV (reference sequence). The junction had 1 base not matched to a gene; V was cut back by 2 bases and J by 1 base. This CDR3 has 14 residues.

CDR3 nucleotide sequence: TGTGCCAGCAGTTCGAGAGGTGGAGGGAGTCTGGGGGGATCACCCCTCCACTTT. Amino acid sequence: CASSSRGGGSLGGSPLHF. The rearrangement uses TRBV27 and TRBJ1-6, with D possibly being TRBD1 (5 bases). Deletions cut 4 bases from V and 10 bases from J, with 26 bases between. Germline V CDR1 and CDR2: MNHEY, SMNVEV (reference sequence). The CDR3 totals 18 residues.

The V call is TRBV9, the J call TRBJ1-6, with TRBD1 identical over 9 bases. This CDR3 region has 17 residues. Germline CDR1 and CDR2: SGDLS and YYNGEE. J was trimmed by 8 bases and V by 3 bases; bases with no gene match: 12. In DNA form, the CDR3 reads TGTGCCAGCAGCGCATTACAGGGGGCATCGGGCTATTCACCCCTCCACTTT. Residues: CASSALQGASGYSPLHF.

The chain recombines TRBV24-1 with TRBJ2-4, with 8 bases fitting TRBD2. Losses at the gene ends were 12 bases for V and 1 base for J; bases not matched to a gene: 10. The CDR3 is 15 amino acids. Germline values: CDR1 KGHDR, CDR2 SFDVKD. Written as DNA, the CDR3 is TGTGCCCCCAAAATCTCGGGGGGGGCCAAAAACATTCAGTACTTC. This sequence encodes CAPKISGGAKNIQYF.

J is TRBJ1-2 and V is TRBV9; 7 nucleotides align to TRBD1. V shed 3 bases, J shed 6 bases, and the junction held 11 bases outside the gene matches. The CDR3 spans 15 residues. Germline CDR1 reads SGDLS; CDR2 reads YYNGEE. CDR3 nucleotides: TGTGCCAGCAGCGCCGCCGAGACAGGGAGTGATGGCTACACCTTC. Amino acids: CASSAAETGSDGYTF.

This sequence joins TRBV7-8 and TRBJ2-1, with 14 bases identical to TRBD2. Germline CDR1 is SGHVS and CDR2 is FQNEAQ. V trimming: 5 bases; J trimming: 5 bases; junction bases outside the gene matches: 2. The CDR3 extends over 15 amino acids. The DNA for the CDR3 is TGTGCCAGCAGCAGGGGACTAGCGGGGGACAATGAGCAGTTCTTC. Translated, it gives CASSRGLAGDNEQFF.

The chain has TRBV11-2 and TRBJ2-5, with D tentatively TRBD1 (6 bases). The CDR3 runs to 15 residues. The V end was cut by 1 base, the J end by 0 bases, with 9 bases between. CDR1 SGHAT and CDR2 FQNNGV come from the germline V gene. This CDR3 is CASSLGGRYQETQYF. For the CDR3, the DNA is TGTGCCAGCAGCTTAGGGGGGCGGTACCAAGAGACCCAGTACTTC.

The V gene is TRBV28, the J gene TRBJ2-1; TRBD2 aligns across 7 bases. CDR1 and CDR2 from the germline V gene are MDHEN and SYDVKM. This CDR3 contains 16 residues. The trim removed 3 bases at V and 7 bases at J, leaving 12 bases unmatched. The CDR3 spells CASSFRGDYVVNEQFF. CDR3 nucleotides: TGTGCCAGCAGTTTCCGAGGGGACTATGTGGTTAATGAGCAGTTCTTC.

In its sample, this clone was seen a few times. The V call is TRBV6-5, the J call TRBJ1-5; D is uncertain. The V end was cut by 2 bases, the J end by 5 bases, with 7 bases between. Germline CDR1 reads MNHEY; CDR2 reads SVGAGI. This CDR3 region has 13 residues. CDR3 in amino acids: CASSYLGDQPQHF. DNA of the CDR3: TGTGCCAGCAGTTACCTAGGAGATCAGCCCCAGCATTTT.

The gene calls are TRBV7-9 and TRBJ2-6, with D perhaps matching TRBD2 (5 bases). This CDR3 has 15 amino acids. Germline V gene lookup returns CDR1 SEHNR and CDR2 FQNEAQ (reference sequence). The germline V and J ends were trimmed by 5 bases and 2 bases, with 10 bases remaining between them. The CDR3 DNA reads as TGTGCCAGCAGCCCTTGGCGGGCTGGGGCCAACGTCCTGACTTTC. It yields the protein CASSPWRAGANVLTF.

This clone was picked up a small number of times. Other DNA sequences in the sample encode the same CDR3. The chain links TRBV27 to TRBJ1-1, with 9 bases matching TRBD1. The CDR3 loop spans 14 amino acids. J gave up 1 base and V 6 bases, and 3 bases lay outside the gene matches. The germline V gene encodes CDR1 MNHEY and CDR2 SMNVEV (reference sequence). This CDR3 reads CASSLQGANTEAFF. The DNA of the CDR3 is TGTGCCAGCAGCCTACAGGGGGCGAACACTGAAGCTTTCTTT.

The chain combines TRBV5-1 with TRBJ2-7; D possibly corresponds to TRBD2 (5 bases). Germline V CDR1 and CDR2: SGHRS, YFSETQ. This CDR3 has 16 amino acids. V was shortened by 4 bases and J by 3 bases, with 20 bases between the two germline ends. Here the CDR3 reads CASSLRGVDLNYEQYF. The CDR3 region has the DNA TGCGCCAGCAGCCTCCGGGGTGTCGACTTAAACTACGAGCAGTACTTC. Using reference TRBV5-1 and TRBJ2-7 for the parts outside the CDR3, the full variable domain is KAGVTQTPRYLIKTRGQQVTLSCSPISGHRSVSWYQQTPGQGLQFLFEYFSETQRNKGNFPGRFSGRQFSNSRSEMNVSTLELGDSALYLCASSLRGVDLNYEQYFGPGTRLTVT.

V and J are TRBV4-2 and TRBJ1-2; TRBD1 might be the D (6 bases). Germline V gene data show CDR1 as LGHNA and CDR2 as YNFKEQ. This CDR3 is 16 amino acids long. V lost 3 bases and J 4 bases, leaving 18 bases between the germline ends. CDR3 amino acids: CASSQAPDSRSYGYTF. CDR3 bases: TGTGCCAGCAGCCAGGCCCCGGACAGTAGATCCTATGGCTACACCTTC.

The rearrangement links TRBV4-1 to TRBJ2-1, with a weak D call TRBD1 (5 bases). This CDR3 region has 14 residues. The ends were cut back, 0 bases at V and 13 bases at J, with 16 bases in the middle. Germline V CDR1 and CDR2: MGHRA, YSYEKL. The CDR3 is CASSQDTGSQGQFF. In nucleotides, the CDR3 is TGCGCCAGCAGCCAAGATACTGGGTCCCAGGGACAGTTCTTC.

The V and J genes are TRBV13 and TRBJ2-7, with 7 bases lining up with TRBD1. Germline loops: CDR1 PRHDT, CDR2 FYEKMQ (reference sequence). J was trimmed by 3 bases and V by 5 bases; bases with no gene match: 10. There are 15 residues in the CDR3. CDR3 amino acids: CASSAPGTAYYEQYF. CDR3 nucleotides: TGTGCCAGCAGCGCTCCGGGGACAGCTTACTACGAGCAGTACTTC.